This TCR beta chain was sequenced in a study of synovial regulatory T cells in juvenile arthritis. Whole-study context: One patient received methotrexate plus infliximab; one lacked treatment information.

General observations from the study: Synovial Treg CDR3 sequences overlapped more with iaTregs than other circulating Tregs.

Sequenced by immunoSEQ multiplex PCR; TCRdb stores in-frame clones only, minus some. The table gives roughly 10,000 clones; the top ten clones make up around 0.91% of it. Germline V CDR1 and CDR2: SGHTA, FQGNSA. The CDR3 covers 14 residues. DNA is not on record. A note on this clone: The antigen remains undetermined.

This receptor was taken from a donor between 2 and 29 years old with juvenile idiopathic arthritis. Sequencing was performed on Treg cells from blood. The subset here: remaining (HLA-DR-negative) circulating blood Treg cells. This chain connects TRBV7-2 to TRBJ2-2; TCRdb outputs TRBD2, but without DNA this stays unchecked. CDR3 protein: CASSLDVGTGELFF.